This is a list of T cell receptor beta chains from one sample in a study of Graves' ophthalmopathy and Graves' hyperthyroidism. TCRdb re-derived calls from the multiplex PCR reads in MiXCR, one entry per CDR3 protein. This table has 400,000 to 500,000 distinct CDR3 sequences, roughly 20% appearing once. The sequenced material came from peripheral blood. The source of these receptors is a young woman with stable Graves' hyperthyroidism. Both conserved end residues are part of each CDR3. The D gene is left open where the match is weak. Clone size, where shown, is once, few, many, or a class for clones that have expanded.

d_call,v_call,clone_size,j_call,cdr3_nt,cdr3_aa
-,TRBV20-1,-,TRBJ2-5,TGCAGTGCTAGAGATCTTGGAGGTGCGGAGACCCAGTACTTC,CSARDLGGAETQYF
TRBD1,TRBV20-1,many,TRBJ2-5,TGCAGTGCTAGAGGCAGGACAGGGAGGGAGACCCAGTACTTC,CSARGRTGRETQYF
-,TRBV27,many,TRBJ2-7,TGTGCCAGCAGTTTGGGGCAAGACTACGAGCAGTACTTC,CASSLGQDYEQYF
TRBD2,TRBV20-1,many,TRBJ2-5,TGCAGTGCTATCCCTAGCGGGGAGACCCAGTACTTC,CSAIPSGETQYF
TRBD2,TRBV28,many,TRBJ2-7,TGTGCCAGCAGTTCAGTCTCGGCTAGCGGGAAGTTCTACTTC,CASSSVSASGKFYF
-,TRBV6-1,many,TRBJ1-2,TGTGCCACACAGTCGGGGCCAGACTATGGCTACACCTTC,CATQSGPDYGYTF
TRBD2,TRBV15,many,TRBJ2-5,TGTGCCACCAGCGAAGCGGGGGGGGCAGAGACCCAGTACTTC,CATSEAGGAETQYF
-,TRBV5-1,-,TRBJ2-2,TGCGCCAGCAGCTTGGACAGCCTTTCTTTGGAAGGGGAGCTGTTTTTT,CASSLDSLSLEGELFF
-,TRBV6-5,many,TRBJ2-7,TGTGCCAGCAGTTACAGTTCCTTTAGAGGGAGACCCTACGAGCAGTACTTC,CASSYSSFRGRPYEQYF
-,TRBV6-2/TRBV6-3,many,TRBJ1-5,TGTGCCAGCACCGGGCGGGGCCAGCCCCAGCATTTT,CASTGRGQPQHF
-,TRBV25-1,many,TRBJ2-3,TGTGCCAGCAGTTCCCCGGAAGATACGCAGTATTTT,CASSSPEDTQYF
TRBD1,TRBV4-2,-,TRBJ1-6,TGTGCCAGCAGCCGGTCGGACAGGGAGGATTCACCCCTCCACTTT,CASSRSDREDSPLHF
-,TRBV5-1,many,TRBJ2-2,TGCGCCAGCAGCTTGGATGGGGGAAACACCGGGGAGCTGTTTTTT,CASSLDGGNTGELFF
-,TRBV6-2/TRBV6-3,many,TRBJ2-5,TGTGCCACCCGACAGGAGTTCCAAGAGACCCAGTACTTC,CATRQEFQETQYF
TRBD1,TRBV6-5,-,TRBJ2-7,TGTGCCAGCAGTTCGACCCCTAGGGACAGATTGCCTACCGAGCAGTACTTC,CASSSTPRDRLPTEQYF
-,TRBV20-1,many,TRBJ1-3,TGCAGTGCTAGAGATAGATCCAGGGCTGGAAGCACCATATATTTT,CSARDRSRAGSTIYF
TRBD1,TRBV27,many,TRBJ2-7,TGTGCCAGCAGTTTGGGACAGGTGCCTGGCTACGAGCAGTACTTC,CASSLGQVPGYEQYF
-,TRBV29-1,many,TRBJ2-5,TGCAGCGTTCTCCCGGGACAAGAGACCCAGTACTTC,CSVLPGQETQYF
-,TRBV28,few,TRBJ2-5,TGTGCCAGCAGCAGCGGAAAAGAGACCAAGTACTTC,CASSSGKETKYF
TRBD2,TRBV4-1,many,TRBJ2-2,TGCGCCAGCAGCCAAGAGGGACTAGCGGGAGGGACCGGGGAGCTGTTTTTT,CASSQEGLAGGTGELFF
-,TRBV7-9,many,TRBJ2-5,TGTGCCAGCCGGTTCTTCGACACAGGTCCGAAAGAAGAGACCCAGTACTTC,CASRFFDTGPKEETQYF
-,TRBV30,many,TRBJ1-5,TGTGCCTGGAGTGTAGGACATGCCAATAGCAATCAGCCCCAGCATTTT,CAWSVGHANSNQPQHF
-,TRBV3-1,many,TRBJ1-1,TGTGCCAGCAGCCAAGATTGGGGGGGCACTGAAGCTTTCTTT,CASSQDWGGTEAFF
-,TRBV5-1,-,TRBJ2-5,TGCGCCAGCAGCTTGGCCGGAACGCGGGGAGAGACCCAGTACTTC,CASSLAGTRGETQYF
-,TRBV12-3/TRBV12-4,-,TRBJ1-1,TGTGCCAGCAGCCAATGGGGGGCGAGTAGGAACACTGAAGCTTTCTTT,CASSQWGASRNTEAFF
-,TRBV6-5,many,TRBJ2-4,TGTGCCAGCAGTTCTCCGGTGGGGGCCAAAAACATTCAGTACTTC,CASSSPVGAKNIQYF
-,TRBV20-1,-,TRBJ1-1,TGCAGTGCTAGAAGGGACATTGGAAACACTGATGCTTTCTTT,CSARRDIGNTDAFF
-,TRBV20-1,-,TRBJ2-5,TGCAGTGCTAGGGTCCCCGGGAGAGGAGAGACCCAGTACTTC,CSARVPGRGETQYF
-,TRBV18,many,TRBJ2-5,TGTGCCAGCAGCCCGTCCCAAGAGACCCAGTACTTC,CASSPSQETQYF
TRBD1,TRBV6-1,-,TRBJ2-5,TGTGCCAGCAGTACCGGGACAGGGTATGGGCAAGAGACCCAGTACTTC,CASSTGTGYGQETQYF
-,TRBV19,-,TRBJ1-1,TGTGCCAGTAGTGTGTTAGGGCTGCCCATGAACACTGAAGCTTTCTTT,CASSVLGLPMNTEAFF